This T cell receptor (beta chain) was identified during a study of control samples from healthy donors and cancer patients. The method was immunoSEQ multiplex PCR; TCRdb's version includes in-frame clones alone and lacks a portion of them. The table has approximately 150,000 clones, roughly 94% seen once. The clonotype comes from a man aged 55 to 69 with colorectal cancer. The specimen was PBMCs.

Here the CDR3 reads CAIGSGQVSGTDTQYF. The CDR3 DNA is TGTGCCATCGGGTCGGGACAGGTTAGCGGCACAGATACGCAGTATTTT. The J gene is TRBJ2-3, the V gene TRBV10-3, with TRBD1 matching over 8 bases. The V segment lost 8 bases and the J segment 1 base; nucleotides outside the gene matches: 11. There are 16 residues in the CDR3. Germline CDR1 is ENHRY and CDR2 is SYGVKD.